This T cell receptor (beta chain) was profiled in a study of response to subunit inactivated influenza vaccine. The germline V gene encodes CDR1 DFQATT and CDR2 SNEGSKA (reference sequence). The CDR3 length is 13 residues. V was cut by 2 bases and J by 5 bases, with 12 bases left in between. From the RT-PCR reads, TCRdb called clonotypes with MiXCR, one entry per CDR3 protein. This table has fewer than 750,000 distinct CDR3 sequences, less than 15% appearing once. General observations from the study: The authors offered the suggestion that each seasonal influenza vaccination recruits few new T cells.

This clonotype was counted a few times. The antigen is undetermined. The receptor comes from a man between 45 and 60 years old who received an inactivated influenza vaccine. V and J are TRBV20-1 and TRBJ2-5, with D hard to call. The sample consisted of PBMCs from blood, taken about 13 days after vaccination. This chain's CDR3 is CSARRSSGETQYF. DNA of the CDR3: TGCAGTGCTAGACGTTCATCCGGTGAGACCCAGTACTTC.